The text below deals with one TCR beta chain. Its specificity is unknown. The record originates from a study of graft-versus-host responses after intestinal transplantation. Study background: All recipients got anti-thymocyte globulin induction, then tacrolimus and steroids for approximately 3 years. Study findings and constraints: The recipient marrow held GvH clones, and some of them showed up first in ileum or blood.

The data were produced by immunoSEQ multiplex PCR, yet TCRdb's version contains in-frame clones alone and is incomplete. Found here are approximately 37,000 clones, about nine tenths of them singletons; the top ten hold about a sixth. Graft tissue was processed to release intraepithelial and lamina propria lymphocytes. The sequence was obtained from a human patient who received an intestinal transplant, so some T cells may come from the graft donor. The sequencing here drew on ileum tissue, taken 200 to 210 days after intestinal transplant.

Written as DNA, the CDR3 is TGTGCCAGCAGTGAAGCGCTAGGGAGGACTGAAGCTTTCTTT. Translated, it gives CASSEALGRTEAFF. The chain carries TRBV2 and TRBJ1-1; D not certain. This CDR3 contains 14 residues. The germline V and J ends were trimmed by 0 bases and 5 bases, with 10 bases remaining between them. The germline CDR1 and CDR2 sequences are SNHLY and FYNNEI.